This T cell receptor beta chain emerged from a study of CD8 T cells in ankylosing spondylitis. A few counts support this clonotype. Library preparation for TCR beta used quantitative 5'-RACE with molecular barcodes. TCRdb ran MiXCR on the 5' RACE reads and lists one entry per CDR3 protein. The table records 300,000 to 350,000 distinct CDR3 sequences, less than 25% of them present only once. Trimming took 6 bases from V and 8 from J, leaving 16 bases between them. Germline CDR1 is MNHEY and CDR2 is SMNVEV (reference sequence). The CDR3 is 14 amino acids. The specimen was blood, either unsorted or a sorted T cell fraction (not recorded which). The sequence was obtained from a female donor with ankylosing spondylitis or in good health (not recorded which). This chain joins TRBV27 and TRBJ1-4, with TRBD1 as a possible D gene (5 bases). CDR3 sequence: CASSPGGMREKLFF. The CDR3 bases are TGTGCCAGCAGCCCCGGGGGAATGAGGGAAAAACTGTTTTTT.